This T cell receptor beta chain was captured by sequencing in a study of PD-1 blockade in classical Hodgkin lymphoma. Every one of the patients relapsed after autologous stem cell transplantation (brentuximab vedotin exposure was variable). J lost 5 bases, V lost 7 bases, and 8 bases had no gene match. Germline V gene lookup returns CDR1 PRHDT and CDR2 FYEKMQ (reference sequence). The CDR3 has 13 amino acids. Generated by immunoSEQ multiplex PCR, the TCRdb table keeps only in-frame clones and is missing some. The top ten clones hold less than 4% of a sample with around 45,000 clones, around two thirds of them seen once. Concerning this clone: Its target is unknown.

Whole-study findings and limits: Those achieving complete response showed baseline diversity like newly diagnosed patients. As was reported, newly diagnosed patients showed lower baseline TCR diversity than healthy donors did.

Sequencing was performed on peripheral blood mononuclear cells (PBMCs), taken at baseline. The sequence derives from a human donor with classical Hodgkin lymphoma. The rearrangement uses TRBV13 and TRBJ2-7, with TRBD2 identical over 7 bases. CDR3 protein: CASTSMRENEQYF. The CDR3 DNA sequence: TGTGCCAGCACATCTATGCGGGAGAACGAGCAGTACTTC.